This T cell receptor (beta chain) was obtained from a study of blood T cell repertoires in COVID-19. Looking at the study overall: Acute and convalescent COVID-19 samples came from the United States, Italy and Spain. PBMCs, B-cell-depleted T cells, or T cells were the source of the cDNA or gDNA that made up the material.

As handled by the study authors: Using reference gene primer amplification, nucleated cell counts were estimated. The table came from immunoSEQ multiplex PCR; TCRdb's copy has only in-frame clones and leaves some out. That table is the source of V, J and clone size, and D and trimming were worked out from the DNA. The table has 150,000 to 200,000 clones, 80% to 90% seen once. This CDR3 comprises 13 residues. Germline V gene data show CDR1 as SEHNR and CDR2 as FQNEAQ (reference sequence). V lost 8 bases and J lost 0, with 8 bases in between. Input material: peripheral blood. This TCR was sampled from a man younger than 35 with active or convalescent COVID-19. The chain links TRBV7-9 to TRBJ1-3; perhaps TRBD1 as D (5 bases). DNA of the CDR3: TGTGCCAGCGGGGCCTACTCTGGAAACACCATATATTTT. This codes for CASGAYSGNTIYF.